This TCR beta chain was sequenced for a study of T cells in localized non-small cell lung cancer. Study outcomes and limitations: Longer overall survival accompanied higher blood T cell density.

This table comes from immunoSEQ multiplex PCR, and its TCRdb copy is limited to in-frame clones, with some not included. The table records under 35,000 clones, around 80% of them present only once. This clone was observed once. Its antigen is not known. This clonotype was obtained from a male donor older than 55 with stage II squamous cell lung carcinoma. Specimen: peripheral blood, collected before any cancer treatment.

The CDR3 coding sequence is TGCACCAGCAGCCAAGCCCGGGACAGGTCCTCCTACGAGCAGTACTTC. Its protein product is CTSSQARDRSSYEQYF. J is TRBJ2-7 and V is TRBV1; the D call in the table, TRBD1, was not verified against the DNA. TRBV1 is termed a pseudogene. CDR3 length: 16 residues.